A selection of T cell receptor beta chains follows, all from one sample in a study of vaccination effects on CD4 cells after COVID-19. Their cognate antigens are unknown. TCRdb keeps only in-frame clones here, not all; method: immunoSEQ multiplex PCR. The repertoire includes about 73,000 clones, under 85% of them detected once, and around 2.9% sits in the top ten. The starting material was CD4+ T cells from PBMCs cultured with HCoV-NL63 spike peptides, obtained before COVID-19 vaccination. The receptors here all came from a human donor who received a COVID-19 vaccine. Each CDR3 is given with its conserved first and last residue. Size is stated for part of the rows, as once, few or many counts, or as a class when the clone is expanded.

cdr3_length | v_call | clone_size | cdr3_aa
14 | TRBV5-1 | NA | CASSFGGGDTEAFF
15 | TRBV7-2 | NA | CASSPGGPSNYGYTF
16 | TRBV24-1 | few | CATSDSRQGASTEAFF
15 | TRBV28 | NA | CASRDRGRDLGGYTF
13 | TRBV7-2 | NA | CASSFSISTEAFF
17 | TRBV24-1 | NA | CATSDSARGPAYNEQFF
15 | TRBV18 | NA | CASSPPSRASSPLHF
14 | TRBV4-1 | NA | CASSQFGRGETQYF
14 | TRBV6-5 | few | CASSYSRGNQPQHF
14 | TRBV15 | NA | CATARQGNTGELFF
15 | TRBV6-5 | NA | CASSWTGVNTGELFF
16 | TRBV5-1 | NA | CASSLAWSSGNNEQFF
14 | TRBV11-2 | NA | CASSLRLDTGELFF
18 | TRBV4-1 | NA | CASSQDRGRGDYNSPLHF
15 | TRBV7-9 | NA | CASSRGDRGGYGYTF
16 | TRBV14 | NA | CASSHQSTGNTGELFF
14 | TRBV24-1 | NA | CATSDRFQIGELFF
13 | TRBV30 | NA | CAWSVYPGNTIYF
12 | TRBV30 | once | CASDRGPSEAFF
15 | TRBV14 | NA | CASSVQGVTGMTQYF
14 | TRBV24-1 | NA | CATSDMQGSETQYF
17 | TRBV7-2 | NA | CASSLGGGSIEKETQYF
15 | TRBV7-9 | few | CASSRTTGGGDTQYF
13 | TRBV9 | NA | CASSELEGGRAFF
16 | TRBV25-1 | NA | CASSQGLAGVLETQYF
14 | TRBV7-2 | NA | CASRSGGSTYGYTF
17 | TRBV7-3 | NA | CASGTSGGATGANVLTF
16 | TRBV19 | NA | CASSGRGPYSNQPQHF
14 | TRBV6-4 | NA | CASSDARTNYGYTF